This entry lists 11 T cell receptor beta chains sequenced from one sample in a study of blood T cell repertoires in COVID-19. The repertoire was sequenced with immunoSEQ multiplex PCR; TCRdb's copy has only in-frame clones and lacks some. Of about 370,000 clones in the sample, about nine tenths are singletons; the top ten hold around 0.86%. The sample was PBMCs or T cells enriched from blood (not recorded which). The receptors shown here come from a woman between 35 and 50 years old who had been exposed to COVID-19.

The CDR3 DNA reads as TGTGCCAGCTCACCACGCGTCGGACAGAGCAATCATCAGCCCCAGCATTTT. Its translation is CASSPRVGQSNHQPQHF. The V and J genes are TRBV18 and TRBJ1-5, with D perhaps TRBD1 (6 bases). The CDR3 has 17 residues. V lost 1 base to trimming and J lost 5 bases, with 18 bases between them. Germline-derived CDR1 and CDR2 are KGHSH and LQKENI.

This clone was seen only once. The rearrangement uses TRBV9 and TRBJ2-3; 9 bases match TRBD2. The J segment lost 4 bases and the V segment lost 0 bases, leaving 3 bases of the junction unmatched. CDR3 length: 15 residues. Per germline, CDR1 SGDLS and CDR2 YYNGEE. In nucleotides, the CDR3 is TGTGCCAGCAGCGTAGGCGGGGGGGGCCCAGATACGCAGTATTTT. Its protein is CASSVGGGGPDTQYF.

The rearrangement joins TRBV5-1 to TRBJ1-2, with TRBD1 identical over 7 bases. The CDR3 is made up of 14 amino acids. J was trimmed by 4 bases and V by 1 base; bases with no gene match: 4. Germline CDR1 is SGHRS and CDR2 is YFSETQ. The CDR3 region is CASSLYRGGYGYTF. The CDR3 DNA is TGCGCCAGCAGCTTGTACAGGGGCGGCTATGGCTACACCTTC.

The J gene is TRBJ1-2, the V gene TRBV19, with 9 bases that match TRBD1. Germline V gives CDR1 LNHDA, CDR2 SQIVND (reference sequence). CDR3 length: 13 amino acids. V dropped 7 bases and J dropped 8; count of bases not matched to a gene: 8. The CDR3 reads CASTQRTGDGYTF. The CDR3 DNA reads TGTGCCAGTACCCAAAGGACAGGGGACGGCTACACCTTC.

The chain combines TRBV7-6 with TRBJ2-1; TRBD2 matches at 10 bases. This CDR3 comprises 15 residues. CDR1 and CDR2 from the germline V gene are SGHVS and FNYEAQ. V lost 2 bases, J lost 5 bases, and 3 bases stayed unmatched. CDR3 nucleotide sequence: TGTGCCAGCAGCTTAAGGACTAGCGGAAACAATGAGCAGTTCTTC. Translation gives CASSLRTSGNNEQFF.

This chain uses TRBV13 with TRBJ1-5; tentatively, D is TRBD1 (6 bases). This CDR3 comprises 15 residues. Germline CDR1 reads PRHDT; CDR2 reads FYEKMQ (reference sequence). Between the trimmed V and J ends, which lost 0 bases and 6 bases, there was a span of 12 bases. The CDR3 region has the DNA TGTGCCAGCAGCTTAGGGGGCGGGGGCGGTCAGCCCCAGCATTTT. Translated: CASSLGGGGGQPQHF.

In nucleotides, the CDR3 is TGTGCCAGCAGCCTAGGACTGCGAAGGGAAGAGACCCAGTACTTC. This encodes CASSLGLRREETQYF. The gene calls are TRBV7-3 and TRBJ2-5; weak D call: TRBD2 (5 bases). The CDR3 consists of 15 residues. Trimming pared 5 bases from V and 3 bases from J, leaving 16 bases between. Per germline, CDR1 SGHTA and CDR2 FQGTGA.

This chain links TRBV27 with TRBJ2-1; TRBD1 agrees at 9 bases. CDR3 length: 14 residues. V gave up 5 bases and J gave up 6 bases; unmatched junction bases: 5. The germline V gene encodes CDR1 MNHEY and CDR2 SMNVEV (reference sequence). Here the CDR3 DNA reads TGTGCCAGCAGTCGCGGGACAGGGTCCAATGAGCAGTTCTTC. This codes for CASSRGTGSNEQFF.

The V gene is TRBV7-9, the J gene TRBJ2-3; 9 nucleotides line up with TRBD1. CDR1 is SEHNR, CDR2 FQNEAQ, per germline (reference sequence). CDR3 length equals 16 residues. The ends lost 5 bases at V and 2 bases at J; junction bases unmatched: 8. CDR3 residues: CASSAAGTGSTDTQYF. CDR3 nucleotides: TGTGCCAGCAGCGCCGCCGGGACAGGGTCCACAGATACGCAGTATTTT.

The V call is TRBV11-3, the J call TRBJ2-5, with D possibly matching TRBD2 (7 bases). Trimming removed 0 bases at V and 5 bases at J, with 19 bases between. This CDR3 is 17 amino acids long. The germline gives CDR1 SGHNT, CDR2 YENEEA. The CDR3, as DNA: TGTGCCAGCAGCTTAGACCCCCCCGGGGGGCTACTGGAGACCCAGTACTTC. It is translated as CASSLDPPGGLLETQYF.

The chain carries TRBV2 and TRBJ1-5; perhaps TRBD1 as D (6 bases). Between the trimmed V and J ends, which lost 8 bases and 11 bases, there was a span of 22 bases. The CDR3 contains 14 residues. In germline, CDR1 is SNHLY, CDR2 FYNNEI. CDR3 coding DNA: TGTGCCAGCGGAACCGGGACACCCAATCAAGCCCAGCATTTT. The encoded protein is CASGTGTPNQAQHF.